One and the same sample provided the 17 T cell receptor beta chains below, sequenced in a study of post-analysis software for immune sequencing data. Study-wide results and caveats: In patients, TRBV5-6, TRBV5-1 and TRBV20-1 belonged to roughly five TRBV segments found more frequently than in controls.

What these receptors recognize is not known. cDNA libraries of TCR beta carried unique molecular identifiers. TCRdb reprocessed the PCR reads with MiXCR, giving one entry per CDR3 protein. There are 750,000 to 950,000 distinct CDR3 sequences in the sample; approximately 50% occur only once, and approximately 4.3% lies in the top ten. The specimen sequenced was blood. The origin of the receptors is a girl under 18 with multiple sclerosis.

The V call is TRBV7-9, the J call TRBJ1-1; 7 bases are shared with TRBD1. Germline V gives CDR1 SEHNR, CDR2 FQNEAQ (reference sequence). V lost 5 bases to trimming and J lost 14 bases; unmatched junction nucleotides: 26. This CDR3 comprises 17 residues. CDR3 sequence: CASSPSAGGGLGNEQFF. CDR3 DNA sequence: TGTGCCAGCAGCCCCAGCGCTGGAGGGGGCTTAGGAAATGAGCAGTTCTTT.

The V call is TRBV5-1, the J call TRBJ2-3; 13 nucleotides agree with TRBD2. There are 16 residues in the CDR3. With V trimmed by 4 bases and J by 6 bases, 8 bases remained unmatched. Germline CDR1 is SGHRS and CDR2 is YFSETQ. The CDR3 reads CASSLGLAGETDTQYF. CDR3 DNA sequence: TGCGCCAGCAGCCTTGGACTAGCGGGGGAGACGGATACGCAGTATTTT.

Concerning this clonotype itself: Germline and junction disagree at one end, which may indicate a read error. The rearrangement joins TRBV7-7 to TRBJ2-1, with 15 bases lining up with TRBD2. From germline, CDR1 is SSHAT and CDR2 FNYEAQ (reference sequence). There are 20 residues in the CDR3. The CDR3 nucleotides are TGTGCTAGCAGCTTAGGTATCCCGGGACTAGCGGGGGGAGCACACAATGAGCAGTTCTTC. This codes for CASSLGIPGLAGGAHNEQFF.

V is TRBV20-1 and J is TRBJ1-1, with 7 bases identical to TRBD1. Trimming removed 4 bases from V and 8 bases from J; junction bases left unmatched: 10. Per germline, CDR1 DFQATT and CDR2 SNEGSKA (reference sequence). The CDR3 loop spans 13 amino acids. CDR3 in amino acids: CSATGTAVGEAFF. CDR3 sequence (DNA): TGCAGTGCTACTGGGACAGCGGTTGGAGAAGCTTTCTTT.

The V gene is TRBV7-3, the J gene TRBJ1-2, with 12 positions matching TRBD1. Germline trimming cut 5 bases from V and 4 bases from J; bases unmatched to any gene: 14. Per germline, CDR1 SGHTA and CDR2 FQGTGA. The CDR3 loop spans 18 amino acids. CDR3 DNA: TGTGCCAGCAGCCCCGGGACAGGGGGCGGCGGGGGATTCTATGGCTACACCTTC. Translated: CASSPGTGGGGGFYGYTF.

Comments on this clonotype: One end of the junction varies from germline; a read error may be responsible. The chain joins TRBV7-7 to TRBJ2-7, with a tentative D call TRBD2 (5 bases). The germline V gene encodes CDR1 SSHAT and CDR2 FNYEAQ (reference sequence). The length of the CDR3 is 14 residues. The CDR3 is CASSLGYGNYEQYF. Here the CDR3 DNA reads TGTGCTAGCAGCTTGGGCTACGGGAACTACGAGCAGTACTTC.

Regarding this clonotype: A junction boundary mismatches the germline segment, possibly from a read error. The gene calls are TRBV5-1 and TRBJ2-3, with a possible D match to TRBD1 (5 bases). Germline loops: CDR1 SGHRS, CDR2 YFSETQ. This CDR3 contains 15 residues. CDR3 in DNA: TGCGCCAGCAGCTTCGGCCTGGGGCGCGGAGATACGCGGTATTTT. Its protein is CASSFGLGRGDTRYF.

The chain combines TRBV15 with TRBJ2-3, with D perhaps TRBD2 (6 bases). The CDR3 covers 17 residues. Deletions cut 1 base from V and 5 bases from J, with 19 bases between. In germline, CDR1 is LNHNV, CDR2 YYDKDF (reference sequence). The CDR3 protein is CATSRGRTTWGGDTQYF. The CDR3 region has the DNA TGTGCCACCAGCAGAGGCCGGACTACCTGGGGTGGAGATACGCAGTATTTT.

V gene TRBV9 combines with J gene TRBJ1-5, with 10 bases that match TRBD1. There are 15 residues in the CDR3. Looked up from germline, CDR1 is SGDLS and CDR2 is YYNGEE. Trimming at V came to 3 bases and at J to 7 bases, leaving 7 bases not matched to a gene. CDR3 in DNA: TGTGCCAGCAGCGCGACCGGGACAGGGGTCCAGCCCCAGCATTTT. As protein: CASSATGTGVQPQHF.

The chain links TRBV2 to TRBJ2-5, with TRBD1 as a possible D gene (6 bases). The CDR3 runs to 15 residues. The V gene's germline CDR1 is SNHLY and CDR2 FYNNEI. The germline V and J ends were trimmed by 0 bases and 2 bases, with 10 bases remaining between them. The CDR3 region is CASSEAGAPQETQYF. In nucleotides, the CDR3 is TGTGCCAGCAGTGAAGCGGGGGCACCTCAAGAGACCCAGTACTTC.

The J gene is TRBJ2-3, the V gene TRBV9; TRBD2 aligns across 14 bases. CDR3 length equals 19 residues. The V gene's germline CDR1 is SGDLS and CDR2 YYNGEE. V trimming: 1 base; J trimming: 0 bases; junction bases outside the gene matches: 7. CDR3 amino acids: CASSVRTSGGIASTDTQYF. The CDR3 DNA reads TGTGCCAGCAGCGTAAGGACTAGCGGGGGGATTGCTAGCACAGATACGCAGTATTTT.

This chain's CDR3 is CAIGQGSGYTF. The DNA of the CDR3 is TGTGCCATTGGACAGGGTAGCGGCTACACCTTC. The V gene is TRBV10-3, the J gene TRBJ1-2; 8 positions agree with TRBD1. Per germline, CDR1 ENHRY and CDR2 SYGVKD. This CDR3 spans 11 amino acids. The ends lost 9 bases at V and 8 bases at J; junction bases unmatched: 5.

This chain uses TRBV20-1 with TRBJ1-2, with 8 bases identical to TRBD1. This CDR3 is 15 amino acids long. V was clipped by 6 bases and J by 3 bases; unmatched bases: 12. The germline gives CDR1 DFQATT, CDR2 SNEGSKA (reference sequence). CDR3 in amino acids: CSAPRTSTGDYGYTF. DNA for the CDR3: TGCAGTGCCCCTCGCACCTCGACAGGGGACTATGGCTACACCTTC.

This clonotype was picked up a small number of times. The J gene is TRBJ2-1, the V gene TRBV25-1; no clear D gene. V lost 4 bases and J 10 bases, leaving 8 bases between the germline ends. Germline V lookup: CDR1 MGHDK, CDR2 SYGVNS. The CDR3 totals 11 residues. The CDR3 bases are TGTGCCAGCAGTGGAGCGCGGGAGCAGTTCTTC. This codes for CASSGAREQFF.

The chain joins TRBV29-1 to TRBJ2-7, with 14 bases aligning to TRBD2. The germline V gene has CDR1 SQVTM and CDR2 ANQGSEA. Trimming at V came to 4 bases and at J to 1 base, leaving 3 bases not matched to a gene. The CDR3 spans 15 residues. This chain's CDR3 is CSVGGLAGVSYEQYF. The CDR3 DNA sequence: TGCAGCGTTGGGGGACTAGCGGGAGTGTCCTACGAGCAGTACTTC.

This clonotype was found a few times. The V gene is TRBV12-3 or TRBV12-4, the J gene TRBJ2-6, with D perhaps matching TRBD2 (6 bases). The V end was cut by 5 bases, the J end by 6 bases, with 23 bases between. The CDR3 totals 18 residues. Here the CDR3 reads CASSPRQGRPVVANVLTF. Written as DNA, the CDR3 is TGTGCCAGCAGTCCGAGACAAGGGAGGCCTGTCGTGGCCAACGTCCTGACTTTC.

The chain is built from TRBV5-1 and TRBJ1-5, with D tentatively TRBD1 (5 bases). The length of the CDR3 is 14 residues. V was cut by 3 bases and J by 2 bases, with 9 bases left in between. From germline, CDR1 is SGHRS and CDR2 YFSETQ. The CDR3 region is CASSSGLRNQPQHF. For the CDR3, the DNA is TGCGCCAGCAGCTCAGGGTTACGCAATCAGCCCCAGCATTTT.